This TCR beta chain comes out of a study of shared clonotypes between healthy human individuals. The study's findings and limits: Genetic and exposure-history diversity was limited by the small donor number.

The V gene end was trimmed by 4 bases and the J gene end by 2 bases; junction bases not matched to a gene: 0. From germline, CDR1 is SGHTA and CDR2 FQGNSA. The length of the CDR3 is 14 residues. As defined, naive CD8 cells were CD45RO-negative and positively selected for CCR7, with terminally differentiated effector memory CD45RA+ cells excluded. For this clone: Its antigen is not identified.

The study ran the assay at deep level. In the study's own analysis: Filtering differed for immunoSEQ, which gave only junction sequences without quality scores. The table came from immunoSEQ multiplex PCR; TCRdb's copy has only in-frame clones and leaves some out. D and trimming come from the DNA, and the V and J calls and clone size come from that table. The data hold fewer than 850,000 clones, with about 96% observed a single time. The receptor comes from a man aged 25 to 40 in good health. The chain combines TRBV7-2 with TRBJ2-7; 12 bases are a match to TRBD2. Input material: naive CD8+ T cells sorted from blood. This CDR3 reads CASSSSGRAYEQYF. The CDR3 DNA reads as TGTGCCAGCAGCTCTAGCGGGAGGGCCTACGAGCAGTACTTC.